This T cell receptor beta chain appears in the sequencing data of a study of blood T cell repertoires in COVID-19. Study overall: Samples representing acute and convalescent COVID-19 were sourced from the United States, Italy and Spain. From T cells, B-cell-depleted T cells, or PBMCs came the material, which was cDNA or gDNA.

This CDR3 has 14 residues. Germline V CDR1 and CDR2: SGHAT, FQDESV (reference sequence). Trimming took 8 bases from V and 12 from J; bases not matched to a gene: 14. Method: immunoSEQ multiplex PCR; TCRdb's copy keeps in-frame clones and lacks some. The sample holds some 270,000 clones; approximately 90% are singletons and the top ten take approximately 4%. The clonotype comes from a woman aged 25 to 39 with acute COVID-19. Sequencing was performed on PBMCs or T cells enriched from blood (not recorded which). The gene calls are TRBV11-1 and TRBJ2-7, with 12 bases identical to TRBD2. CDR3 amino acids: CASGPGTSGHYPYF. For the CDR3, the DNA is TGTGCCAGCGGACCCGGGACTAGCGGGCATTACCCGTACTTC. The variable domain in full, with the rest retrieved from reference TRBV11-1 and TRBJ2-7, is EAEVAQSPRYKITEKSQAVAFWCDPISGHATLYWYRQILGQGPELLVQFQDESVVDDSQLPKDRFSAERLKGVDSTLKIQPAELGDSAMYLCASGPGTSGHYPYFGPGTRLTVT.